These 5 T cell receptor beta chains were sequenced from one sample in a study of Graves' ophthalmopathy and Graves' hyperthyroidism. Researchers took RNA transcripts and amplified TCR beta CDR3 regions from them. HTBI-primed first-round RT-PCR preceded second-round multiplex PCR. Each CDR3 protein is one row after TCRdb ran MiXCR on the multiplex PCR reads. The repertoire has roughly 1.1 million distinct CDR3 sequences, about 35% of them found once; the top ten carry 8.5% to 14%. The sequenced sample consisted of peripheral blood or thyroid tissue (not recorded which). The receptor set was obtained from an adult man with Graves' hyperthyroidism.

There are a few counts of this clonotype. Mismatch with germline at one junction end may stem from a read error. The chain is built from TRBV19 and TRBJ2-6; TRBD1 matches 9 bases. The CDR3 has 12 amino acids. The germline V gene encodes CDR1 LNHDA and CDR2 SQIVND (reference sequence). The CDR3 DNA sequence: TGTGCCAGTATGACAGGGGGCAACGTCCTGACTTTC. Protein sequence: CASMTGGNVLTF.

This clonotype has a count of ten or more. V usage is TRBV11-2 and J usage is TRBJ1-5, with D uncertain. V lost 0 bases to trimming and J lost 6 bases, with 3 bases between them. The CDR3 consists of 12 residues. Germline CDR1 and CDR2: SGHAT and FQNNGV. In DNA form, the CDR3 reads TGTGCCAGCAGCTTAGATCTTCAGCCCCAGCATTTT. Protein product: CASSLDLQPQHF.

With respect to this clonotype: One base away lies a much larger clone, so this may be a sequencing read error. This chain links TRBV19 with TRBJ1-1, with 7 bases aligning to TRBD1. The CDR3 loop spans 15 amino acids. The V gene end was trimmed by 11 bases and the J gene end by 4 bases; junction bases not matched to a gene: 16. Germline loops: CDR1 LNHDA, CDR2 SQIVND (reference sequence). CDR3 bases: TGTGCCGGTACCCGAACCCCACAGGGGATCACTGAAGCTTTCTTT. Its protein product is CAGTRTPQGITEAFF.

The sample holds many counts of this clonotype. The chain uses TRBV2 and TRBJ2-7, with unresolved D. Trimming shortened V by 5 bases and J by 3 bases, and 8 bases separated the two germline ends. CDR1 and CDR2 (germline): SNHLY, FYNNEI. The CDR3 sequence is 12 residues long. The CDR3 region has the DNA TGTGCCAGCAGTCCTCTCTTCTACGAGCAGTACTTC. Translation: CASSPLFYEQYF.

This clonotype was seen repeatedly, ten times or more. The chain has TRBV7-9 and TRBJ2-5; 9 positions match TRBD1. Germline assignment: CDR1 SEHNR and CDR2 FQNEAQ (reference sequence). V dropped 5 bases and J dropped 5; count of bases not matched to a gene: 12. The CDR3 sequence is 16 residues long. The CDR3 is CASSVGGTGSKETQYF. As DNA, the CDR3 is TGTGCCAGCAGCGTAGGCGGGACAGGGTCTAAGGAGACCCAGTACTTC.